The 8 T cell receptor beta chains given below trace back to one sample, sequenced in a study of OX40 agonist ivuxolimab in advanced cancers. Method: immunoSEQ multiplex PCR; TCRdb's copy keeps in-frame clones and lacks some. The data contain roughly 70,000 clones, 85% to 90% of them seen just once; the ten biggest clones take up 0.5% to 0.55%. The source material was CD4+ or CD8+ T cells sorted from blood, sampled in a trial of the OX40 agonist ivuxolimab. These receptors were collected from an adult with an advanced solid tumor such as melanoma, head and neck, liver or kidney cancer.

The chain couples TRBV7-2 to TRBJ1-4, with D unclear. V was shortened by 2 bases and J by 0 bases, with 13 bases between the two germline ends. There are 17 residues in the CDR3. Germline V gene data show CDR1 as SGHTA and CDR2 as FQGNSA. CDR3 nucleotide sequence: TGTGCCAGCAGCTTAATGGGATTTTGGACAACTAATGAAAAACTGTTTTTT. This encodes CASSLMGFWTTNEKLFF. Looking up the rest from reference TRBV7-2 and TRBJ1-4 gives the full variable domain: GAGVSQSPSNKVTEKGKDVELRCDPISGHTALYWYRQSLGQGLEFLIYFQGNSAPDKSGLPSDRFSAERTGGSVSTLTIQRTQQEDSAVYLCASSLMGFWTTNEKLFFGSGTQLSVL.

The rearrangement links TRBV9 to TRBJ2-2; TRBD2 matches at 9 bases. J gave up 6 bases and V 0 bases, and 6 bases lay outside the gene matches. The germline V gene has CDR1 SGDLS and CDR2 YYNGEE. This CDR3 region has 16 residues. In nucleotides, the CDR3 is TGTGCCAGCAGCGTAGTTAGCGGGAGAAGCGCCGGGGAGCTGTTTTTT. Its protein is CASSVVSGRSAGELFF.

V gene TRBV5-6 combines with J gene TRBJ1-1, with D maybe TRBD1 (6 bases). Germline V gene lookup returns CDR1 SGHDT and CDR2 YYEEEE. V was trimmed by 8 bases and J by 7 bases, leaving 18 bases between them. This CDR3 spans 13 amino acids. CDR3 sequence reads: CASGGGAGIEAFF. The CDR3 DNA reads TGTGCCAGTGGGGGCGGGGCCGGCATTGAAGCTTTCTTT.

This rearrangement joins TRBV18 to TRBJ1-1, with 8 bases matching TRBD1. This CDR3 has 16 residues. The germline V gene encodes CDR1 KGHSH and CDR2 LQKENI. J was trimmed by 3 bases and V by 3 bases; bases with no gene match: 9. The CDR3 DNA follows: TGTGCCAGCTCACCCCTTCGGGCAGGGGGCTACACTGAAGCTTTCTTT. Protein: CASSPLRAGGYTEAFF.

This chain links TRBV28 with TRBJ1-4; D gene unclear. V was pared by 3 bases and J by 8 bases, with 16 bases between. Germline V gene sequence: CDR1 MDHEN, CDR2 SYDVKM. The CDR3 totals 15 residues. The chain's CDR3 is CASSFSREVWEKLFF. For the CDR3, the DNA is TGTGCCAGCAGTTTCTCTCGGGAGGTTTGGGAAAAACTGTTTTTT.

The J gene is TRBJ2-3, the V gene TRBV5-1, with D maybe TRBD2 (6 bases). The CDR3 runs to 13 residues. The V gene lost 5 bases and the J gene lost 5 bases, with 12 bases spanning the gap. CDR1 SGHRS and CDR2 YFSETQ come from the germline V gene. The CDR3 loop is CASSLGGVDTQYF. DNA of the CDR3: TGCGCCAGCAGTCTGGGCGGGGTAGATACGCAGTATTTT.

The rearrangement links TRBV19 to TRBJ1-5; D remains unclear. Germline CDR1 reads LNHDA; CDR2 reads SQIVND (reference sequence). The CDR3 is made up of 16 amino acids. Between the trimmed V and J ends, which lost 5 bases and 3 bases, there was a span of 17 bases. The CDR3 loop reads CASSPRVGVVNQPQHF. In nucleotides, the CDR3 is TGTGCCAGTAGTCCCCGAGTCGGGGTCGTCAATCAGCCCCAGCATTTT.

The chain joins TRBV9 to TRBJ2-7; the match to TRBD1 covers 7 bases. V shed 4 bases and J 2 bases; nucleotides not matched to a gene: 6. Germline lookup yields CDR1 SGDLS and CDR2 YYNGEE. The CDR3 loop spans 14 amino acids. CDR3 region: CASSFGTAAYEQYF. The CDR3 region has the DNA TGTGCCAGCAGCTTTGGGACAGCAGCCTACGAGCAGTACTTC.